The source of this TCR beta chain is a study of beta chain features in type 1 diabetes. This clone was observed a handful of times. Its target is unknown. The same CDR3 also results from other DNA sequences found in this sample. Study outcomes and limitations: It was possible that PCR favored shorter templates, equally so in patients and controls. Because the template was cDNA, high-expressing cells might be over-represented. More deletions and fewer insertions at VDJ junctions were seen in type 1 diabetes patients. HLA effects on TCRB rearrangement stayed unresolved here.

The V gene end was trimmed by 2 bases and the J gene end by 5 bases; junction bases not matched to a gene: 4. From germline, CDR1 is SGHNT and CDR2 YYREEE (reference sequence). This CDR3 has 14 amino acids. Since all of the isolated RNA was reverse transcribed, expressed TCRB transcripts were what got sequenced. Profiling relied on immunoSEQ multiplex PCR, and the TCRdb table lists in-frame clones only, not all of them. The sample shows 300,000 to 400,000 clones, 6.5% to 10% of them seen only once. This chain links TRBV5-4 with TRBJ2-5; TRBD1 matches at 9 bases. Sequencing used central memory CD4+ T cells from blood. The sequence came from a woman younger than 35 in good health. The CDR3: CASSLQGATETQYF. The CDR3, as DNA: TGTGCCAGCAGCTTACAGGGGGCGACGGAGACCCAGTACTTC.